The 7 T cell receptor beta chains below all came from one sample that was sequenced in a study of shared clonotypes between healthy human individuals (dated by TCRdb to about 2020). The library was produced with the immunoSEQ multiplex PCR assay. The clones in this table, taken by TCRdb from immuneACCESS, are in-frame only. Not every clone is retained; where verified, under half of the shortfall comes from an unresolved V gene, and the cause of the rest is unknown. The sample table lists hundreds of thousands of clones, approximately 71% of them with a count of one. The top ten hold 12% of the sample. Sample: PBMCs. Receptor source: a woman in her thirties or forties in good health. Some clones in this sample may be carry-over from other donors' samples.

V and J are TRBV5-1 and TRBJ2-7, with 9 nucleotides matching TRBD1. The CDR3 has 14 residues. V lost 0 bases, J lost 7 bases, and 5 bases stayed unmatched. Germline V gene sequence: CDR1 SGHRS, CDR2 YFSETQ. The CDR3 region has the DNA TGCGCCAGCAGCTTGGGAGGGACAGGGAGAGAGCAGTACTTC. Amino acids: CASSLGGTGREQYF.

The V and J genes are TRBV7-8 and TRBJ2-7; D may be TRBD2 (5 bases). Trimming cost V 1 base and J 4 bases, with 20 bases left between them. This CDR3 is 17 amino acids long. Germline V gene data show CDR1 as SGHVS and CDR2 as FQNEAQ. The CDR3, as DNA: TGTGCCAGCAGCTTAGAGGTTTACCAGTCCTCGGGGTACGAGCAGTACTTC. It codes for CASSLEVYQSSGYEQYF.

This chain uses TRBV19 with TRBJ1-1; the match to TRBD1 covers 11 bases. This CDR3 region has 14 residues. From germline, CDR1 is LNHDA and CDR2 SQIVND (reference sequence). The V gene end was trimmed by 6 bases and the J gene end by 4 bases; junction bases not matched to a gene: 4. The CDR3 coding sequence is TGTGCCAGTAGCGGACAGGGGGCGGTCACTGAAGCTTTCTTT. Amino acid sequence: CASSGQGAVTEAFF.

This clone was observed a single time. This sequence joins TRBV7-8 and TRBJ1-5; D ambiguous. Germline CDR1 SGHVS, CDR2 FQNEAQ. Trimming cost V 3 bases and J 4 bases, with 10 bases left between them. The CDR3 covers 14 residues. This CDR3 reads CASSLQYGNQPQHF. Written as DNA, the CDR3 is TGTGCCAGCAGCTTGCAGTACGGGAATCAGCCCCAGCATTTT.

The chain employs TRBV18 and TRBJ2-2; 7 nucleotides agree with TRBD1. V shed 6 bases and J 2 bases; nucleotides not matched to a gene: 9. The CDR3 loop spans 16 amino acids. Germline CDR1 is KGHSH and CDR2 is LQKENI. The CDR3 DNA reads as TGTGCCAGCTCGGCTAAGGGGGCCGTTAACACCGGGGAGCTGTTTTTT. This translates into CASSAKGAVNTGELFF.

The gene calls are TRBV28 and TRBJ2-5; the D is unclear. CDR1 and CDR2 (germline): MDHEN, SYDVKM. CDR3 length: 15 residues. V gave up 1 base and J gave up 1 base, with 10 bases separating them. In DNA form, the CDR3 reads TGTGCCAGCAGTTTATCACACCTCTTCCAAGAGACCCAGTACTTC. It yields the protein CASSLSHLFQETQYF.

The J gene is TRBJ2-6, the V gene TRBV28; 7 bases match TRBD2. The germline V gene encodes CDR1 MDHEN and CDR2 SYDVKM. This CDR3 is built from 18 residues. J was trimmed by 0 bases and V by 7 bases; bases with no gene match: 12. CDR3 sequence reads: CASTAGRVRVSGANVLTF. The CDR3 nucleotides read TGTGCCAGCACCGCGGGGAGGGTACGCGTCTCTGGGGCCAACGTCCTGACTTTC.